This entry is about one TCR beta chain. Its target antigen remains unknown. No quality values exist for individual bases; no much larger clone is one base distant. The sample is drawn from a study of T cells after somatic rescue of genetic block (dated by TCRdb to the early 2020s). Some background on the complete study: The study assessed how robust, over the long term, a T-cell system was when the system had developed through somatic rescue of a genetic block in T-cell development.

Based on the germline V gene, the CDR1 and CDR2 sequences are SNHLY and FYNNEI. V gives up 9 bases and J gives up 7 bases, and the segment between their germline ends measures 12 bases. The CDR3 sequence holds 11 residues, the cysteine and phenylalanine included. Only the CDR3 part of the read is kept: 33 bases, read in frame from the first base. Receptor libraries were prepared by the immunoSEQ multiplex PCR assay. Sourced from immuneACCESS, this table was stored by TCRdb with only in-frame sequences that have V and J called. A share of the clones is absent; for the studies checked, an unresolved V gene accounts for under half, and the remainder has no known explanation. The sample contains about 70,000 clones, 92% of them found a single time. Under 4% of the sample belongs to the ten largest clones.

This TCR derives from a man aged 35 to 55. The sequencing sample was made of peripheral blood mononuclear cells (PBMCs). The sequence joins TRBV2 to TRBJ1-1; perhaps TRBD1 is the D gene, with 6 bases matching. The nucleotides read TGTGCCAGTAGCGGACAGATTGAAGCTTTCTTT. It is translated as CASSGQIEAFF.